The rows below give T cell receptor beta chains drawn from one sample of a study of cytomegalovirus exposure and HLA in healthy donors. Assay used: immunoSEQ multiplex PCR; TCRdb lists only in-frame clones, some missing. The sample lists about 150,000 clones; more than 75% were seen once. The sample taken for sequencing was PBMCs. The source of these receptors is a man aged 30-40 years in good health and CMV-seropositive. Both conserved end residues are part of each CDR3. Fields, in order: clone size, J gene, V gene, D gene, CDR3 DNA, CDR3 protein. The D gene is left open where the match is weak. Where a row states a size, it is once, few, many or the class of an expanded clone; other rows omit it.

>-|TRBJ2-7|TRBV2|TRBD1
TGTGCCAGCAGCATAACAGGGGGGAGCGAGCAGTACTTC
CASSITGGSEQYF
>-|TRBJ2-7|TRBV9|TRBD1
TGTGCCAGCAGCGCCCAGACAGGGGTCTACGAGCAGTACTTC
CASSAQTGVYEQYF
>-|TRBJ1-2|TRBV5-1|-
TGCGCCAGCAGCTTACACCAGGGATCGAAATATGGCCACACCTTC
CASSLHQGSKYGHTF
>once|TRBJ2-2|TRBV11-3|TRBD1
TGTGCCAGCAGCCAAACCTGGGACAGCTACACCGGGGAGCTGTTTTTT
CASSQTWDSYTGELFF
>few|TRBJ2-2|TRBV5-1|-
TGCGCCAGCAGAGAGACAGCTAACACCGGGGAGCTGTTTTTT
CASRETANTGELFF
>-|TRBJ2-3|TRBV27|-
TGTGCCAGCAGTTCGCTAGCGTTCGCAGATACGCAGTATTTT
CASSSLAFADTQYF
>once|TRBJ2-1|TRBV11-3|TRBD2
TGTGCCAGCAGCTTAGGGCTAGCGGGGGCTTACAATGAGCAGTTCTTC
CASSLGLAGAYNEQFF
>-|TRBJ1-1|TRBV6-5|-
TGTGCCAGCACAGTCTCTGGCGGTACCGCTGAAGCTTTCTTT
CASTVSGGTAEAFF
>-|TRBJ2-7|TRBV5-6|TRBD2
TGTGCCAGCAGCTACGGGACTAGCGGTCTCCCCTACGAGCAGTACTTC
CASSYGTSGLPYEQYF
>once|TRBJ1-2|TRBV5-1|TRBD1
TGCGCCAGCAGCTTGGGACAGGGATACTATGGCTACACCTTC
CASSLGQGYYGYTF
>-|TRBJ1-2|TRBV7-9|-
TGTGCCAGCAGCCGCGGGACGGAGTATGGCTACACCTTC
CASSRGTEYGYTF